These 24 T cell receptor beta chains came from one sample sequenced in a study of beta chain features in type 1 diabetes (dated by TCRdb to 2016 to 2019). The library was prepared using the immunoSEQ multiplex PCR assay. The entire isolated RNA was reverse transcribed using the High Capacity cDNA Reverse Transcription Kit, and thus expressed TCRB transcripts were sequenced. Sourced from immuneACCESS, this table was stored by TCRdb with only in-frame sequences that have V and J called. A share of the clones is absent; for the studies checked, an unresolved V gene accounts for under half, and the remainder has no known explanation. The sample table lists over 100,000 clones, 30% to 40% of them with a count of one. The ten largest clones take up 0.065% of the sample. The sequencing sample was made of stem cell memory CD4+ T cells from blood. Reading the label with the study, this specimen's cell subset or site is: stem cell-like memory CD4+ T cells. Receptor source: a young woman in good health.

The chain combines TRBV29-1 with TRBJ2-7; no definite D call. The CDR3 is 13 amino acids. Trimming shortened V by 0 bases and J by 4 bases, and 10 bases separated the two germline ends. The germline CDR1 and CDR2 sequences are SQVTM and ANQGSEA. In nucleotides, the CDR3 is TGCAGCGTTGAAGATTCGAGATCGTACGAGCAGTACTTC. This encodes CSVEDSRSYEQYF.

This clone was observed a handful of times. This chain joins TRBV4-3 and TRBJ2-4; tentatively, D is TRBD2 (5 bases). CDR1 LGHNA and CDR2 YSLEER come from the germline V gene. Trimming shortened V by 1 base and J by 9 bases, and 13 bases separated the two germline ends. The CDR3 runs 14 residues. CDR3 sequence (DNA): TGCGCCAGCAGCCAAGTCCGGGATCGGGGCATTCAGTACTTC. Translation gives CASSQVRDRGIQYF.

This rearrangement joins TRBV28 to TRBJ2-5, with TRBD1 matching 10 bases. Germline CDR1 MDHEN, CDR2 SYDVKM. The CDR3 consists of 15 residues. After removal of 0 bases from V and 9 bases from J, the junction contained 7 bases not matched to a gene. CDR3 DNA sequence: TGTGCCAGCAGTTTATGGGGGACAGGGGAGGATGCCCAGTACTTC. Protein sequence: CASSLWGTGEDAQYF. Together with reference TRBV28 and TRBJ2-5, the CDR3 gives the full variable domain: DVKVTQSSRYLVKRTGEKVFLECVQDMDHENMFWYRQDPGLGLRLIYFSYDVKMKEKGDIPEGYSVSREKKERFSLILESASTNQTSMYLCASSLWGTGEDAQYFGPGTRLLVL.

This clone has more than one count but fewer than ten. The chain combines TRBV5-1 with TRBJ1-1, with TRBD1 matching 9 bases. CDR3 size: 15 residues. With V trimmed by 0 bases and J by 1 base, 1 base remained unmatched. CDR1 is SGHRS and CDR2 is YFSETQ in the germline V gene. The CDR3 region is CASSLGDRANTEAFF. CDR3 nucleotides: TGCGCCAGCAGCTTGGGGGACAGGGCGAACACTGAAGCTTTCTTT.

DNA of the CDR3: TGTGCCTGGAGTAGAGGACTAGCGAGCTCCTACAATGAGCAGTTCTTC. This sequence encodes CAWSRGLASSYNEQFF. The rearrangement uses TRBV30 and TRBJ2-1, with 9 bases identical to TRBD2. CDR3 length: 16 amino acids. Germline-derived CDR1 and CDR2 are GTSNPN and SVGIG (reference sequence). V shed 2 bases and J 0 bases; nucleotides not matched to a gene: 5. The full variable domain, completed using reference TRBV30 and TRBJ2-1, is SQTIHQWPATLVQPVGSPLSLECTVEGTSNPNLYWYRQAAGRGLQLLFYSVGIGQISSEVPQNLSASRPQDRQFILSSKKLLLSDSGFYLCAWSRGLASSYNEQFFGPGTRLTVL.

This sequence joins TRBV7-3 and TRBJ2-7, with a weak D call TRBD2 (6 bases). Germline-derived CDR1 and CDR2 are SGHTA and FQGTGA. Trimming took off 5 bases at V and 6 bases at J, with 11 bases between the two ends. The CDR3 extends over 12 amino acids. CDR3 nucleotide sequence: TGTGCCAGCAGCCCCGGGCGGGGCGAGCAGTACTTC. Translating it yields CASSPGRGEQYF.

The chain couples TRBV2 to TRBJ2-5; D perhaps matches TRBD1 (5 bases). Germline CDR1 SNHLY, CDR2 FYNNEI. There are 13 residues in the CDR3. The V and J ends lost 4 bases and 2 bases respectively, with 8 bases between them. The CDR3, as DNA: TGTGCCAGCAGTGGACAGTTTCAAGAGACCCAGTACTTC. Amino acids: CASSGQFQETQYF.

This CDR3 reads CASSLIIGTGAETQYF. The DNA for the CDR3 is TGTGCCAGCAGCTTGATTATTGGGACAGGGGCAGAGACCCAGTACTTC. The chain employs TRBV5-6 and TRBJ2-5; 10 positions agree with TRBD1. V shed 1 base and J 4 bases; nucleotides not matched to a gene: 7. This CDR3 comprises 16 residues. Germline-derived CDR1 and CDR2 are SGHDT and YYEEEE.

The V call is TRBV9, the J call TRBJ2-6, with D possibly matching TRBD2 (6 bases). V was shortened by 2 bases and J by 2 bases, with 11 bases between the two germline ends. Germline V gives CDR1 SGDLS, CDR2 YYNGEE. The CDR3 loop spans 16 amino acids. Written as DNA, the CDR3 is TGTGCCAGCAGCGTTGGAGGGGTCCCTGGGGCCAACGTCCTGACTTTC. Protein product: CASSVGGVPGANVLTF. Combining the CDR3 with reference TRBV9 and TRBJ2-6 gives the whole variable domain DSGVTQTPKHLITATGQRVTLRCSPRSGDLSVYWYQQSLDQGLQFLIQYYNGEERAKGNILERFSAQQFPDLHSELNLSSLELGDSALYFCASSVGGVPGANVLTFGAGSRLTVL.

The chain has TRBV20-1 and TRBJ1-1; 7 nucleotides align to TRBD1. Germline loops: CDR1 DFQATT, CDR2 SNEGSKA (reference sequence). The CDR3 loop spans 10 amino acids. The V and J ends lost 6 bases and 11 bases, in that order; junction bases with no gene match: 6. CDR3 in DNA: TGCAGTGCGATCAGGGGGACCGCTTTCTTT. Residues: CSAIRGTAFF.

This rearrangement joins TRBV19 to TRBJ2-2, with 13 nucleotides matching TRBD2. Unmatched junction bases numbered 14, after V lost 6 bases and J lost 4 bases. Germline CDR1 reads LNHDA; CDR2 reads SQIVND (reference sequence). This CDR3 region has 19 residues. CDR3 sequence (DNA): TGTGCCAGTAGCCACAACCTACTAGCGGGAGGGCCTTCCACCGGGGAGCTGTTTTTT. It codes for CASSHNLLAGGPSTGELFF. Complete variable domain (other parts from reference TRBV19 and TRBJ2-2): DGGITQSPKYLFRKEGQNVTLSCEQNLNHDAMYWYRQDPGQGLRLIYYSQIVNDFQKGDIAEGYSVSREKKESFPLTVTSAQKNPTAFYLCASSHNLLAGGPSTGELFFGEGSRLTVL.

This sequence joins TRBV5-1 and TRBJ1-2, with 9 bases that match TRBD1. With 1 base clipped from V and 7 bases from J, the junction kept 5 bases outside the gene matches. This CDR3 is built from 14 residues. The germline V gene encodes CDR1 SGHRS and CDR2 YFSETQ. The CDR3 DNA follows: TGCGCCAGCAGCTTGTTCACAGGGGGCAGTGGCTACACCTTC. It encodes CASSLFTGGSGYTF.

The CDR3 region has the DNA TGCGCCAGCAGCTTACAGGGTTCGTACACTGAAGCTTTCTTT. It yields the protein CASSLQGSYTEAFF. The rearrangement joins TRBV5-1 to TRBJ1-1; perhaps TRBD1 as D (6 bases). The germline CDR1 and CDR2 sequences are SGHRS and YFSETQ. The CDR3 is 14 amino acids. Trimming pared 2 bases from V and 3 bases from J, leaving 11 bases between.

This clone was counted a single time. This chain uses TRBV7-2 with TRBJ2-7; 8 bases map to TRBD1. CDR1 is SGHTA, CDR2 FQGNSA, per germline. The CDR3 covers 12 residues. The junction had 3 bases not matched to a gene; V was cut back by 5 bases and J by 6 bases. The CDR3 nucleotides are TGTGCCAGCAGCCGGACAGGGCTCGAGCAGTACTTC. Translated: CASSRTGLEQYF.

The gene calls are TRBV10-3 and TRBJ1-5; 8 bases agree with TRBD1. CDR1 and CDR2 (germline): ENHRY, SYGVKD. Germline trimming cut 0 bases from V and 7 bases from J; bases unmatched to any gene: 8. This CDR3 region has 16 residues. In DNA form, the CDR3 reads TGTGCCATCAGTGAGTCAGGGCAGGGGGCCTGGCAGCCCCAGCATTTT. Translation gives CAISESGQGAWQPQHF.

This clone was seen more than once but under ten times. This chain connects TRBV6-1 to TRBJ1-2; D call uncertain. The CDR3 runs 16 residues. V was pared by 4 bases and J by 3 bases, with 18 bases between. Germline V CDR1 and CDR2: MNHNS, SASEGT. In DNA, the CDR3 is TGTGCCAGCAGTGGGGCGCGGGAGGTTCGCTACTATGGCTACACCTTC. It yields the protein CASSGAREVRYYGYTF.

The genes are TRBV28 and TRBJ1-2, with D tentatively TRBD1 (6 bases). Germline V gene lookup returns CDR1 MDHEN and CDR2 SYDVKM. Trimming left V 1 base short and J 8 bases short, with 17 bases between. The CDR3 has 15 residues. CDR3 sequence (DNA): TGTGCCAGCAGTTTATTGGCCCCTGCAGGGGACGGCTACACCTTC. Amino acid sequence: CASSLLAPAGDGYTF.

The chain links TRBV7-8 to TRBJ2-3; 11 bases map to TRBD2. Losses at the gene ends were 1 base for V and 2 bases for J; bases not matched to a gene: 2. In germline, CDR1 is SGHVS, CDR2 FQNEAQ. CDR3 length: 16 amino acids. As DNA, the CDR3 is TGTGCCAGCAGCTTAGGACTAGCGGGATACACAGATACGCAGTATTTT. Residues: CASSLGLAGYTDTQYF.

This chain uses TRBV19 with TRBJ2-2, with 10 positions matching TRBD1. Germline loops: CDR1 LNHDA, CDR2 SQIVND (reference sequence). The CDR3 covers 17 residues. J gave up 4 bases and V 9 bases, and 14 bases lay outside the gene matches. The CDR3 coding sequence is TGTGCCAGCCGGAGGACAGGGGGGTCACCGGGCACCGGGGAGCTGTTTTTT. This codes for CASRRTGGSPGTGELFF.

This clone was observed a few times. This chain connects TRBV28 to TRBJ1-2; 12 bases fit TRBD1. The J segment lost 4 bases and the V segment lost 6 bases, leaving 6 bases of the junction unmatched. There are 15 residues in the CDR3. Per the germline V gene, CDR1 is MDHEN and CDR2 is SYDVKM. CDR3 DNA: TGTGCCAGCAGCCCGGGACAGGGGGCGGTCTATGGCTACACCTTC. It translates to CASSPGQGAVYGYTF.

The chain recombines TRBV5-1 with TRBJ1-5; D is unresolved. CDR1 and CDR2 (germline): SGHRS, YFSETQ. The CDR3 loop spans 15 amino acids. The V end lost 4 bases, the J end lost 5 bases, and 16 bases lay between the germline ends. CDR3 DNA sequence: TGCGCCAGCAGCCCGGGCGGGGTGGGAGATCAGCCCCAGCATTTT. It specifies CASSPGGVGDQPQHF.

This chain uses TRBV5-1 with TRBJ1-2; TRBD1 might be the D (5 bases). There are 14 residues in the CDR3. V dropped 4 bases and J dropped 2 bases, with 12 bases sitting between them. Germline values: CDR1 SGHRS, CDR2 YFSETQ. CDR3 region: CASSTRQPNYGYTF. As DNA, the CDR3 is TGCGCCAGCAGCACACGACAGCCCAACTATGGCTACACCTTC.

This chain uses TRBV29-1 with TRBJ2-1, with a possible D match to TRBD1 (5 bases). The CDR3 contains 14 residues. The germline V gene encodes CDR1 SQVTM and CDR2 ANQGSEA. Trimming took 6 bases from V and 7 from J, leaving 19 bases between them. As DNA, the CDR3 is TGCAGCGTCGCGGACATGGGCAGGGTAAATGAGCAGTTCTTC. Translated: CSVADMGRVNEQFF.

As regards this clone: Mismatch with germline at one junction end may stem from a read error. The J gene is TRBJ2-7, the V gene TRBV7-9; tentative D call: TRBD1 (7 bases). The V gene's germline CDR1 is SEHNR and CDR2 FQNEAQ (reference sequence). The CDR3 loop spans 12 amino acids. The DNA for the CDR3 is TGTGCCACCAGCCAGGGGGGCTACGAGCAGTACTTC. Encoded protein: CATSQGGYEQYF.